Below are 7 T cell receptor beta chains sequenced from a single sample in a study of cytomegalovirus exposure and HLA in healthy donors. PCR amplification relied on 60 Vbeta primers (plus 13 Jbeta primers). Profiled with immunoSEQ multiplex PCR; TCRdb holds only in-frame clones, not every one. This sample has over 20,000 clones, with roughly 79% found just once. Sequenced sample: PBMCs. The receptor source for this set is a male donor in good health and CMV-seronegative.

This clone came up a few times. The rearrangement joins TRBV4-3 to TRBJ2-7; 9 nucleotides align to TRBD1. This CDR3 contains 14 residues. Germline CDR1 and CDR2: LGHNA and YSLEER. Trimming removed 4 bases from V and 7 bases from J; junction bases left unmatched: 8. CDR3 nucleotide sequence: TGCGCCAGCAGCCCCGGGACAGGGACGAGGGAGCAGTACTTC. This sequence encodes CASSPGTGTREQYF.

The chain joins TRBV9 to TRBJ2-7; TRBD2 might be the D (5 bases). CDR3 length: 17 amino acids. CDR1 is SGDLS, CDR2 YYNGEE, per germline. Trimming shortened V by 1 base and J by 4 bases, and 21 bases separated the two germline ends. The CDR3 sequence: CASSVFEGHVPIYEQYF. CDR3 nucleotide sequence: TGTGCCAGCAGCGTATTCGAGGGTCACGTTCCAATATACGAGCAGTACTTC.

V is TRBV9 and J is TRBJ1-2, with 7 bases aligning to TRBD1. The CDR3 totals 17 residues. J gave up 4 bases and V 4 bases, and 16 bases lay outside the gene matches. Germline V lookup: CDR1 SGDLS, CDR2 YYNGEE. DNA of the CDR3: TGTGCCAGCAGCCCAAAGGGGATAGACAGGGTCGGCTATGGCTACACCTTC. Protein: CASSPKGIDRVGYGYTF.

J is TRBJ2-3 and V is TRBV9; 8 bases match TRBD2. With 0 bases clipped from V and 2 bases from J, the junction kept 2 bases outside the gene matches. This CDR3 has 15 amino acids. CDR1 is SGDLS and CDR2 is YYNGEE in the germline V gene. The CDR3 nucleotides are TGTGCCAGCAGCGTAGCCGGGGGGGCCACAGATACGCAGTATTTT. Its protein is CASSVAGGATDTQYF.

This clone has a handful of counts. This rearrangement joins TRBV4-1 to TRBJ1-2; D may be TRBD1 (6 bases). Between the trimmed V and J ends, which lost 1 base and 4 bases, there was a span of 22 bases. The length of the CDR3 is 18 residues. Germline lookup yields CDR1 MGHRA and CDR2 YSYEKL. CDR3: CASSQGALTGPSPYGYTF. The CDR3 DNA reads as TGCGCCAGCAGCCAAGGGGCCCTGACAGGCCCAAGTCCCTATGGCTACACCTTC.

Here the CDR3 reads CASSPGFNQPQHF. In DNA form, the CDR3 reads TGTGCCAGCAGCCCAGGGTTTAATCAGCCCCAGCATTTT. This chain joins TRBV14 and TRBJ1-5; D possibly corresponds to TRBD1 (5 bases). Looked up from germline, CDR1 is SGHDN and CDR2 is FVKESK. Trimming pared 4 bases from V and 4 bases from J, leaving 8 bases between. The CDR3 loop spans 13 amino acids.

This chain uses TRBV10-3 with TRBJ2-1, with 11 bases that match TRBD2. Germline CDR1 ENHRY, CDR2 SYGVKD. CDR3 length: 15 amino acids. The V and J ends lost 6 bases and 7 bases, in that order; junction bases with no gene match: 8. CDR3 nucleotide sequence: TGTGCCATCAGGGGGCTAGCGGGGGGCGAGAATGAGCAGTTCTTC. Its protein product is CAIRGLAGGENEQFF.